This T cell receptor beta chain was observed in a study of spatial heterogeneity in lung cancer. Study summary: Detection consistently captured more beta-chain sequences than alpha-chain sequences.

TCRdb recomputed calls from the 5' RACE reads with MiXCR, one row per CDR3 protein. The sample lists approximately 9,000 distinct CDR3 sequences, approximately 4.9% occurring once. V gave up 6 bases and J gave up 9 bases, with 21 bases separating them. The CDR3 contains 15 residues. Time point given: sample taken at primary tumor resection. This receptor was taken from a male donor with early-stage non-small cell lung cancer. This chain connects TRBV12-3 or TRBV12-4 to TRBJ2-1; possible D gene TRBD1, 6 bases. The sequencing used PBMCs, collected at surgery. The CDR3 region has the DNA TGTGCCAGCAGCCGAACAGGGTCCTTCCGAAGTGAGCAGTTCTTC. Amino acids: CASSRTGSFRSEQFF.